The 12 T cell receptor beta chains listed next were all sequenced from one sample in a study of cytomegalovirus exposure and HLA in healthy donors. PCR amplification relied on 60 Vbeta primers (plus 13 Jbeta primers). Using immunoSEQ multiplex PCR, the repertoire was profiled, and TCRdb retains in-frame clones only, with some absent. The top ten clones hold about 4.6% of a sample with 100,000 to 150,000 clones, roughly a tenth of them seen once. The sample taken for sequencing was PBMCs. The receptors originated from a woman aged 18 to 35 in good health and CMV-seropositive.

This clone was seen more than once but under ten times. The chain joins TRBV6-1 to TRBJ1-1; no clear D. Between the trimmed V and J ends, which lost 6 bases and 4 bases, there was a span of 12 bases. This CDR3 has 13 residues. CDR1 MNHNS and CDR2 SASEGT come from the germline V gene. CDR3 in amino acids: CASSPRGSTEAFF. CDR3 in DNA: TGTGCCAGCAGCCCCCGCGGTAGCACTGAAGCTTTCTTT.

The chain links TRBV27 to TRBJ2-7, with TRBD2 as a possible D gene (5 bases). The CDR3 runs to 14 residues. Trimming took off 6 bases at V and 0 bases at J, with 12 bases between the two ends. CDR1 and CDR2 from the germline V gene are MNHEY and SMNVEV (reference sequence). The CDR3 sequence is CASRPTTPSYEQYF. The CDR3 bases are TGTGCCAGCAGGCCGACTACCCCCTCCTACGAGCAGTACTTC.

This clone was detected a few times. V is TRBV5-6 and J is TRBJ2-1; D remains unclear. V gave up 1 base and J gave up 0 bases, with 5 bases separating them. The CDR3 length is 14 residues. Looked up from germline, CDR1 is SGHDT and CDR2 is YYEEEE. The CDR3 region has the DNA TGTGCCAGCAGCTTGCAGCGCTCCTACAATGAGCAGTTCTTC. Protein sequence: CASSLQRSYNEQFF.

This clone was found a few times. The genes are TRBV5-1 and TRBJ2-1; tentative D call: TRBD2 (5 bases). V lost 2 bases to trimming and J lost 4 bases, with 13 bases between them. Germline CDR1 reads SGHRS; CDR2 reads YFSETQ. The CDR3 is made up of 15 amino acids. The CDR3 loop is CASSFEGVGYNEQFF. Written as DNA, the CDR3 is TGCGCCAGCAGCTTCGAGGGAGTAGGGTACAATGAGCAGTTCTTC.

The chain combines TRBV27 with TRBJ2-1, with D perhaps TRBD2 (7 bases). Germline assignment: CDR1 MNHEY and CDR2 SMNVEV (reference sequence). Trimming stripped 6 bases from V and 4 bases from J, with 19 bases between. The CDR3 covers 16 residues. The DNA for the CDR3 is TGTGCCAGCAGGGGGGAGGGGGGGCGCCTATACAATGAGCAGTTCTTC. Its protein is CASRGEGGRLYNEQFF.

V and J are TRBV4-1 and TRBJ2-5; perhaps TRBD2 as D (7 bases). The CDR3 totals 17 residues. The germline V and J ends were trimmed by 2 bases and 3 bases, with 19 bases remaining between them. Germline assignment: CDR1 MGHRA and CDR2 YSYEKL. The CDR3 region has the DNA TGCGCCAGCAGCCAAATAGGCGTAAGGGGGGGCGAAGAGACCCAGTACTTC. It codes for CASSQIGVRGGEETQYF.

The V call is TRBV30, the J call TRBJ2-1; TRBD2 aligns across 12 bases. Per germline, CDR1 GTSNPN and CDR2 SVGIG (reference sequence). The junction had 5 bases not matched to a gene; V was cut back by 1 base and J by 7 bases. The CDR3 runs to 15 residues. The DNA for the CDR3 is TGTGCCTGGAGTGCCGGTACTAGCGGGAGGAATGAGCAGTTCTTC. Its translation is CAWSAGTSGRNEQFF.

The chain couples TRBV5-4 to TRBJ1-6; TRBD1 aligns across 9 bases. Germline CDR1 is SGHNT and CDR2 is YYREEE (reference sequence). The J segment lost 7 bases and the V segment lost 5 bases, leaving 7 bases of the junction unmatched. The CDR3 has 15 amino acids. The CDR3 sequence is CASSSGQGHNSPLHF. CDR3 bases: TGTGCCAGCAGTTCTGGACAGGGGCACAATTCACCCCTCCACTTT.

This clone was seen more than once but under ten times. This chain connects TRBV29-1 to TRBJ1-2; no clear D. CDR1 and CDR2 from the germline V gene are SQVTM and ANQGSEA. The CDR3 covers 12 residues. Trimming removed 5 bases at V and 8 bases at J, with 15 bases between. CDR3 nucleotide sequence: TGCAGCGTTCATGCAGGTACTTACGGCTACACCTTC. Amino acids: CSVHAGTYGYTF.

The rearrangement joins TRBV27 to TRBJ2-7; 14 bases align to TRBD2. From germline, CDR1 is MNHEY and CDR2 SMNVEV (reference sequence). Trimming removed 5 bases from V and 6 bases from J; junction bases left unmatched: 3. The CDR3 is 14 amino acids. This chain's CDR3 is CASSLGTSGSEQYF. The CDR3 DNA sequence: TGTGCCAGCAGTCTCGGGACTAGCGGGAGCGAGCAGTACTTC.

This clone was counted only a few times. Other DNA sequences from this sample encode an identical CDR3 as well. V and J are TRBV2 and TRBJ1-2, with TRBD1 matching over 8 bases. J was trimmed by 7 bases and V by 4 bases; bases with no gene match: 5. Germline V gene sequence: CDR1 SNHLY, CDR2 FYNNEI. This CDR3 is 13 amino acids long. CDR3 protein: CASSGQGASGYTF. CDR3 DNA: TGTGCCAGCAGTGGGCAGGGGGCGAGTGGCTACACCTTC.

This chain joins TRBV19 and TRBJ2-1; D perhaps matches TRBD1 (5 bases). Trimming left V 5 bases short and J 6 bases short, with 17 bases between. This CDR3 region has 15 residues. Germline V CDR1 and CDR2: LNHDA, SQIVND (reference sequence). This chain's CDR3 is CASSENCDSPNEQFF. CDR3 coding DNA: TGTGCCAGTAGTGAAAACTGCGACAGCCCCAATGAGCAGTTCTTC.